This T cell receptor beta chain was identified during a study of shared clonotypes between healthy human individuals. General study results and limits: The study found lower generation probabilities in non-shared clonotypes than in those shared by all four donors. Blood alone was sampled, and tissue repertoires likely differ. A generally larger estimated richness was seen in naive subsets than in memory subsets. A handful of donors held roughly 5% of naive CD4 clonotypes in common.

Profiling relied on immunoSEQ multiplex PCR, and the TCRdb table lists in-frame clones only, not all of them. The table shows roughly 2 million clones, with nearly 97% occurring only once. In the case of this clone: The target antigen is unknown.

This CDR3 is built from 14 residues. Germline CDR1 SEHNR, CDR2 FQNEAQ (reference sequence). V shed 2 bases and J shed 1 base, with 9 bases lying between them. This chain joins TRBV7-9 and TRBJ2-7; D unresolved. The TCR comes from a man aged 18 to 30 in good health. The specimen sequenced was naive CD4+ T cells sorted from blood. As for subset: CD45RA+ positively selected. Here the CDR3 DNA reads TGTGCCAGCAGCTTACTACAGAATTCCTACGAGCAGTACTTC. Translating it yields CASSLLQNSYEQYF.